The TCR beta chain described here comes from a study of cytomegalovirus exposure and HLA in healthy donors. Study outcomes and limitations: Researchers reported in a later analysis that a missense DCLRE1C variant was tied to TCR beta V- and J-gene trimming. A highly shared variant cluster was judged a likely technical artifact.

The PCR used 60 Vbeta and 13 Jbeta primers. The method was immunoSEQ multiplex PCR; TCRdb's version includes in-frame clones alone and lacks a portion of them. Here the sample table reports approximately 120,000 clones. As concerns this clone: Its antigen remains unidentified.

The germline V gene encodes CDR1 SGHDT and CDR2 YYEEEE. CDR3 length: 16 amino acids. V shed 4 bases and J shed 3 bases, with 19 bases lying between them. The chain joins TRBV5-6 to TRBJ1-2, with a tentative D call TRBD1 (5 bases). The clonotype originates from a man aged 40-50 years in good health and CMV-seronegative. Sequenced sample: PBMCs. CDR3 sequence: CASSPIRVIGHYGYTF. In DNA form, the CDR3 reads TGTGCCAGCAGCCCTATCAGGGTTATCGGCCACTATGGCTACACCTTC.